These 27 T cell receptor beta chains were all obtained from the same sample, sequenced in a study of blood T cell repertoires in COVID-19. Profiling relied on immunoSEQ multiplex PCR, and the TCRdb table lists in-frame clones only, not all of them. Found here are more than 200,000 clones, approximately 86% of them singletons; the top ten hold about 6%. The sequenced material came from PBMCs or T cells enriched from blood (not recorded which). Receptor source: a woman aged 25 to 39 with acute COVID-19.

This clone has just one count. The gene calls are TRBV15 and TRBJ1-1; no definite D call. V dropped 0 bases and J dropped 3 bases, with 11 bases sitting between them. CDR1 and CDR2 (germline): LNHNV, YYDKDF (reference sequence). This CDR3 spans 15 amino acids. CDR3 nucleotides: TGTGCCACCAGCAGAGATTTGGCCTCCTACACTGAAGCTTTCTTT. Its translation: CATSRDLASYTEAFF.

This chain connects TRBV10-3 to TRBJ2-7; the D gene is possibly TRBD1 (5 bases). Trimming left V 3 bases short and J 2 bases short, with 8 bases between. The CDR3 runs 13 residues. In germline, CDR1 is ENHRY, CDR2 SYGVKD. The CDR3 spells CAISEGETYEQYF. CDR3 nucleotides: TGTGCCATCAGTGAAGGGGAAACCTACGAGCAGTACTTC.

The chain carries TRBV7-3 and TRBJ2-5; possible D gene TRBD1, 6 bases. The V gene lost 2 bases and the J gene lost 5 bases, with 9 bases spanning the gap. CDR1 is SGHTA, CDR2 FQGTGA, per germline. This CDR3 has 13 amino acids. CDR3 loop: CASSLGQRETQYF. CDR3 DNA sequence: TGTGCCAGCAGCTTAGGACAGCGGGAGACCCAGTACTTC. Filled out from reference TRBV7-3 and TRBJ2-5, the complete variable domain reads GAGVSQTPSNKVTEKGKYVELRCDPISGHTALYWYRQSLGQGPEFLIYFQGTGAADDSGLPNDRFFAVRPEGSVSTLKIQRTERGDSAVYLCASSLGQRETQYFGPGTRLLVL.

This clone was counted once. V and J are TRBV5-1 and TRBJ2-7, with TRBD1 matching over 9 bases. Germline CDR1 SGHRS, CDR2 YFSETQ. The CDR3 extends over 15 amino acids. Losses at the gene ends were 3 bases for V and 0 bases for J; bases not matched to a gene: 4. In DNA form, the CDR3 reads TGCGCCAGCAGCTCTGGGACAGGGAGCTCCTACGAGCAGTACTTC. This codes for CASSSGTGSSYEQYF.

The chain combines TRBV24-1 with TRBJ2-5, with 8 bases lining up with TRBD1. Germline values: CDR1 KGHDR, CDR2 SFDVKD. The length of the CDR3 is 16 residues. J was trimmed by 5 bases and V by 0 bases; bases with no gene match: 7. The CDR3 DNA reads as TGTGCCACCAGTGATTTGCGACCAGGGGGCGTGGAGACCCAGTACTTC. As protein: CATSDLRPGGVETQYF.

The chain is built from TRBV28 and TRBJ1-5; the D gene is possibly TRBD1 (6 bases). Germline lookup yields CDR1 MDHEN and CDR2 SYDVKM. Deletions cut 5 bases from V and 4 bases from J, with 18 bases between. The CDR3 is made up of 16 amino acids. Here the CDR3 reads CASSPIEGVGNQPQHF. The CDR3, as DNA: TGTGCCAGCAGTCCCATTGAGGGGGTGGGTAATCAGCCCCAGCATTTT.

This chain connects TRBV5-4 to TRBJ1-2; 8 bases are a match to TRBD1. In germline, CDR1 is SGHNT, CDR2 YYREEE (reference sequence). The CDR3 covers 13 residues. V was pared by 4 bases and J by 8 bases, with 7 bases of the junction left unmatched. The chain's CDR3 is CASSPGQDGGYTF. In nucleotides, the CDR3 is TGTGCCAGCAGCCCGGGACAGGATGGGGGCTACACCTTC.

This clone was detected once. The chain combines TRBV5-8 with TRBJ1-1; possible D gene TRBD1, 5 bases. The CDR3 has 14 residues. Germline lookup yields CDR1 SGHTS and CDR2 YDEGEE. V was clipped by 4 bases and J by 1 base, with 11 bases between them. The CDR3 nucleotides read TGTGCCAGCAGCGGACAACCGGGGAACACTGAAGCTTTCTTT. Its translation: CASSGQPGNTEAFF.

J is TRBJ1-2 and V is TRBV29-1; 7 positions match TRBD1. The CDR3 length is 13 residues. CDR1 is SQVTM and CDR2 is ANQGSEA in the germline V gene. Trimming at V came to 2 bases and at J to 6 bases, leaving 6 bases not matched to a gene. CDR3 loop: CSVEIQGFNGYTF. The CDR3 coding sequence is TGCAGCGTTGAAATACAGGGGTTCAATGGCTACACCTTC.

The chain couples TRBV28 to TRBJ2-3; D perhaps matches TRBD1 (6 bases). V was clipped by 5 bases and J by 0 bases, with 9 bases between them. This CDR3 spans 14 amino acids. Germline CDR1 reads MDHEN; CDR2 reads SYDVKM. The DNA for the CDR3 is TGTGCCAGCAGTCAGGGGTCCAGCACAGATACGCAGTATTTT. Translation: CASSQGSSTDTQYF.

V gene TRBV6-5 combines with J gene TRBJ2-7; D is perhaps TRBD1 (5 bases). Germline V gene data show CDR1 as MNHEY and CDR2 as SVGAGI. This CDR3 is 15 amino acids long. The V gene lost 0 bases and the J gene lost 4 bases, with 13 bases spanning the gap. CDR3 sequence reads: CASSYSTDILYEQYF. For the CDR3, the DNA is TGTGCCAGCAGTTACTCGACGGACATTCTTTACGAGCAGTACTTC.

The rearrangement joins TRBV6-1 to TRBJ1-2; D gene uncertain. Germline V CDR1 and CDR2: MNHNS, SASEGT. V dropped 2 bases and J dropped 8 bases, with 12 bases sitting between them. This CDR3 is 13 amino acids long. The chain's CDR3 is CASSETQTGGYTF. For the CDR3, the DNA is TGTGCCAGCAGTGAAACCCAAACGGGGGGCTACACCTTC.

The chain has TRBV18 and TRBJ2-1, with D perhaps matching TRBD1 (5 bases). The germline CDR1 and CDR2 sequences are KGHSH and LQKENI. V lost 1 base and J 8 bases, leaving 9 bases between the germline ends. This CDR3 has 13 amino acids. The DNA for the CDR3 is TGTGCCAGCTCACCACGTACAGGCTATGAGCAGTTCTTC. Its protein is CASSPRTGYEQFF.

The CDR3: CASSASGSNEQFF. In DNA form, the CDR3 reads TGTGCCAGCTCCGCTAGCGGGAGTAATGAGCAGTTCTTC. The rearrangement joins TRBV18 to TRBJ2-1; 10 bases are shared with TRBD2. V lost 6 bases and J lost 7; bases outside the gene matches: 3. This CDR3 comprises 13 residues. Germline CDR1 reads KGHSH; CDR2 reads LQKENI.

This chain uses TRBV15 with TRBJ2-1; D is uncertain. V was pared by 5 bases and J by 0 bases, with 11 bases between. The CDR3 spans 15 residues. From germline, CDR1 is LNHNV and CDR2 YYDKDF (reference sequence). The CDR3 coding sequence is TGTGCCACCAGCGGCCGCCCTGACTCCTACAATGAGCAGTTCTTC. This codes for CATSGRPDSYNEQFF.

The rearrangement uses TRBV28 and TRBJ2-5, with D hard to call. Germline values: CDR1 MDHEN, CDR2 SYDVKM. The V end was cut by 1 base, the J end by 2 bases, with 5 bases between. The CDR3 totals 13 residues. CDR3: CASSLSPQETQYF. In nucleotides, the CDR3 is TGTGCCAGCAGTTTATCCCCTCAAGAGACCCAGTACTTC.

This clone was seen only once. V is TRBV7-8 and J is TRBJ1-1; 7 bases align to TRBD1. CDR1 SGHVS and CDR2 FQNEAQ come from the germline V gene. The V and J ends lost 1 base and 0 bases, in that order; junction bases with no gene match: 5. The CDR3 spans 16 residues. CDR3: CASSLGGQSMNTEAFF. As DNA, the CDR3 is TGTGCCAGCAGCTTAGGGGGACAGAGTATGAACACTGAAGCTTTCTTT.

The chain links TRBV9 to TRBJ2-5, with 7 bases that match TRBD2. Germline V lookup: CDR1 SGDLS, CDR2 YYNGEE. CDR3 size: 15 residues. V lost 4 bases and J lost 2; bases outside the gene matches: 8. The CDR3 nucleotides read TGTGCCAGCAGCCCGCGGGGACTAAAACAAGAGACCCAGTACTTC. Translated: CASSPRGLKQETQYF.

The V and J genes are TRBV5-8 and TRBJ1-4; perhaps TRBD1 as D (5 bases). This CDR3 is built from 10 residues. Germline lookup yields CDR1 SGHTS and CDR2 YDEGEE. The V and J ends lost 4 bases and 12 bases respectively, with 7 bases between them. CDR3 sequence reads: CASSAGQLFF. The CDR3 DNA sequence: TGTGCCAGCAGCGCGGGACAACTGTTTTTT.

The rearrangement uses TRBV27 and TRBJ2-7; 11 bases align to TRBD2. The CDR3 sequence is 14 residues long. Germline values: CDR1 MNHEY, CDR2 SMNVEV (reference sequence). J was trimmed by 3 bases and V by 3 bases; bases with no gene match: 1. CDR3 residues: CASSFLAGGYEQYF. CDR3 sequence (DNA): TGTGCCAGCAGTTTTCTAGCGGGAGGCTACGAGCAGTACTTC.

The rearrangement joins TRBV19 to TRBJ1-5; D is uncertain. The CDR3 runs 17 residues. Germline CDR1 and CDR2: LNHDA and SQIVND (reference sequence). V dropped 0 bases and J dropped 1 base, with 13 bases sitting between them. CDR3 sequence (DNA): TGTGCCAGTAGTATAGATCTAGAACGCGCCAGCAATCAGCCCCAGCATTTT. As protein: CASSIDLERASNQPQHF.

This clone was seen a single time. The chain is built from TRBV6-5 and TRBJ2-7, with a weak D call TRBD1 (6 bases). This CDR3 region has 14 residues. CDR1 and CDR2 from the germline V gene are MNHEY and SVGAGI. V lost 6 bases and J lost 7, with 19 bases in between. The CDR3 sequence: CASSGQGPLGEQYF. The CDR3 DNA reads TGTGCCAGCAGCGGCCAGGGGCCCCTGGGGGAGCAGTACTTC.

The CDR3: CSVGETGGYEQYF. In nucleotides, the CDR3 is TGCAGCGTTGGAGAGACAGGGGGCTACGAGCAGTACTTC. The chain links TRBV29-1 to TRBJ2-7; 9 bases match TRBD1. The ends lost 4 bases at V and 3 bases at J; junction bases unmatched: 4. CDR3 length equals 13 residues. Per the germline V gene, CDR1 is SQVTM and CDR2 is ANQGSEA.

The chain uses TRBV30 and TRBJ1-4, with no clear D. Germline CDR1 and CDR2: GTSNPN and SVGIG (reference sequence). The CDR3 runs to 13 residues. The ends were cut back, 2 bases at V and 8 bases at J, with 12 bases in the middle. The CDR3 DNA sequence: TGTGCCTGGAGTAGGGCAGGAGGGGAAAAACTGTTTTTT. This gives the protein CAWSRAGGEKLFF. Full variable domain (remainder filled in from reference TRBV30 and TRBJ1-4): SQTIHQWPATLVQPVGSPLSLECTVEGTSNPNLYWYRQAAGRGLQLLFYSVGIGQISSEVPQNLSASRPQDRQFILSSKKLLLSDSGFYLCAWSRAGGEKLFFGSGTQLSVL.

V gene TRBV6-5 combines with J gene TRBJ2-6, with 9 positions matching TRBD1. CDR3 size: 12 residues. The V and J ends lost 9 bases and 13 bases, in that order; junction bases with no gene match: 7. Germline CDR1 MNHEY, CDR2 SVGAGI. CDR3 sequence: CASTGQGWVLTF. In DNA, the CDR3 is TGTGCCAGTACGGGACAGGGTTGGGTCCTGACTTTC.

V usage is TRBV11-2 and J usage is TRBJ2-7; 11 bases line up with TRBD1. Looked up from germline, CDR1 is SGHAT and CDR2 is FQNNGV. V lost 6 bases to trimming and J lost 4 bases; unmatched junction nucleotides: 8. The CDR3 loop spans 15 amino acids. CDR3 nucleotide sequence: TGTGCCAGCAGTTCATTCGGGGACAGGGGGTACGAGCAGTACTTC. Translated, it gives CASSSFGDRGYEQYF.

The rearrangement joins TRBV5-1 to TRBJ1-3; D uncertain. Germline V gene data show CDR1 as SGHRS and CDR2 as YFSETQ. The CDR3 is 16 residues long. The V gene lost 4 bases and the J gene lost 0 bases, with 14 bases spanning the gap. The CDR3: CASSPTPVPSGNTIYF. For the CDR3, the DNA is TGCGCCAGCAGCCCTACTCCCGTCCCCTCTGGAAACACCATATATTTT.